This TCR beta chain was captured in a study of cytomegalovirus exposure and HLA in healthy donors. General observations from the study: The tendency of first-cohort TCR clusters to co-occur in the 120 or so validation repertoires was the finding of a later analysis.

On this clone: Antigen specificity is unknown.

CDR1 is MNHNS and CDR2 is SASEGT in the germline V gene. CDR3 length equals 12 residues. Trimming left V 8 bases short and J 2 bases short, with 9 bases between. The donors formed part of the approximately 110-subject validation cohort, distinct from the roughly 730-subject first cohort. Generated by immunoSEQ multiplex PCR, the TCRdb table keeps only in-frame clones and is missing some. This table holds some 140,000 clones, about 86% found once. The chain employs TRBV6-1 and TRBJ1-2, with a possible D match to TRBD1 (6 bases). This receptor was identified in a human donor in good health. The sequencing sample was made of PBMCs. CDR3 sequence (DNA): TGTGCCAGCCGGGACATAAACTATGGCTACACCTTC. It specifies CASRDINYGYTF.